Following are 25 T cell receptor beta chains from one sample sequenced in a study of blood T cell repertoires in COVID-19. Produced via immunoSEQ multiplex PCR; TCRdb's table is partial and in-frame only. This sample has under 300,000 clones, with more than 75% found just once. Specimen: PBMCs or T cells enriched from blood (not recorded which). The receptor set was obtained from a woman in her sixties in a cohort exposed to, infected with or recovered from COVID-19 (not recorded which).

This rearrangement joins TRBV5-4 to TRBJ2-1; 8 bases align to TRBD2. The V and J ends lost 5 bases and 8 bases, in that order; junction bases with no gene match: 12. CDR1 is SGHNT and CDR2 is YYREEE in the germline V gene (reference sequence). CDR3 size: 15 residues. The CDR3 region is CASRSAGTRWDEQFF. The CDR3 DNA reads as TGTGCCAGCAGGTCGGCCGGGACTAGATGGGATGAGCAGTTCTTC. The entire variable domain, with the rest obtained from reference TRBV5-4 and TRBJ2-1, is as follows: ETGVTQSPTHLIKTRGQQVTLRCSSQSGHNTVSWYQQALGQGPQFIFQYYREEENGRGNFPPRFSGLQFPNYSSELNVNALELDDSALYLCASRSAGTRWDEQFFGPGTRLTVL.

V is TRBV15 and J is TRBJ2-3; the match to TRBD2 covers 11 bases. This CDR3 has 17 amino acids. J gave up 0 bases and V 4 bases, and 6 bases lay outside the gene matches. The germline V gene encodes CDR1 LNHNV and CDR2 YYDKDF (reference sequence). DNA of the CDR3: TGTGCCACCAGCACCGGGGGGACTAGCGGTAGCACAGATACGCAGTATTTT. Encoded protein: CATSTGGTSGSTDTQYF.

This sequence joins TRBV15 and TRBJ2-2, with D possibly TRBD1 on 6 matching bases. This CDR3 has 16 amino acids. Germline CDR1 is LNHNV and CDR2 is YYDKDF (reference sequence). The germline V and J ends were trimmed by 6 bases and 0 bases, with 14 bases remaining between them. The DNA of the CDR3 is TGTGCCACCAGACCTTTACAGGGTGCGAACACCGGGGAGCTGTTTTTT. Residues: CATRPLQGANTGELFF.

In its sample, this clone was seen many times. This chain uses TRBV7-9 with TRBJ1-2, with TRBD1 identical over 8 bases. Germline CDR1 and CDR2: SEHNR and FQNEAQ (reference sequence). This CDR3 has 13 amino acids. V shed 3 bases and J 6 bases; nucleotides not matched to a gene: 3. The CDR3 DNA follows: TGTGCCAGCAGCTTCCCAGGGGGCAATGGCTACACCTTC. It specifies CASSFPGGNGYTF.

This chain links TRBV18 with TRBJ2-5; 7 nucleotides line up with TRBD2. The CDR3 covers 16 residues. V shed 5 bases, J shed 1 base, and the junction held 10 bases outside the gene matches. The germline V gene encodes CDR1 KGHSH and CDR2 LQKENI. The CDR3 DNA is TGTGCCAGCTCATTCTTCTTAGCGGGTCTCCAAGAGACCCAGTACTTC. It codes for CASSFFLAGLQETQYF. Variable domain in full (rest from reference TRBV18 and TRBJ2-5): NAGVMQNPRHLVRRRGQEARLRCSPMKGHSHVYWYRQLPEEGLKFMVYLQKENIIDESGMPKERFSAEFPKEGPSILRIQQVVRGDSAAYFCASSFFLAGLQETQYFGPGTRLLVL.

V and J are TRBV30 and TRBJ2-3; possible D gene TRBD2, 5 bases. CDR1 and CDR2 from the germline V gene are GTSNPN and SVGIG (reference sequence). The CDR3 has 13 residues. The ends were cut back, 3 bases at V and 0 bases at J, with 7 bases in the middle. This CDR3 is CAWRRGSTDTQYF. The CDR3 DNA reads as TGTGCCTGGAGACGAGGGAGCACAGATACGCAGTATTTT. Together with reference TRBV30 and TRBJ2-3, the CDR3 gives the full variable domain: SQTIHQWPATLVQPVGSPLSLECTVEGTSNPNLYWYRQAAGRGLQLLFYSVGIGQISSEVPQNLSASRPQDRQFILSSKKLLLSDSGFYLCAWRRGSTDTQYFGPGTRLTVL.

This clone was observed once. This chain joins TRBV27 and TRBJ2-1, with unresolved D. The CDR3 covers 15 residues. V was trimmed by 3 bases and J by 5 bases, leaving 14 bases between them. Germline values: CDR1 MNHEY, CDR2 SMNVEV (reference sequence). The CDR3 region is CASSLAQTTHNEQFF. DNA of the CDR3: TGTGCCAGCAGTTTGGCACAGACGACCCACAATGAGCAGTTCTTC.

V usage is TRBV11-2 and J usage is TRBJ1-2; the D gene is possibly TRBD1 (6 bases). The CDR3 length is 15 residues. V shed 5 bases and J shed 5 bases, with 18 bases lying between them. Germline V gene sequence: CDR1 SGHAT, CDR2 FQNNGV. The CDR3: CASSPIGGRGYGYTF. The CDR3 DNA reads as TGTGCCAGCAGCCCGATAGGTGGCAGGGGATATGGCTACACCTTC.

The genes are TRBV2 and TRBJ1-4, with D hard to call. The CDR3 is made up of 13 amino acids. Looked up from germline, CDR1 is SNHLY and CDR2 is FYNNEI. V lost 2 bases, J lost 7 bases, and 8 bases lay in between. The CDR3 sequence is CASSESGLEKLFF. CDR3 sequence (DNA): TGTGCCAGCAGTGAATCCGGACTTGAAAAACTGTTTTTT.

As concerns this clone: This CDR3 is also generated by other DNA sequences in the sample. The chain joins TRBV7-9 to TRBJ2-2, with D possibly TRBD2 on 6 matching bases. V lost 3 bases and J 4 bases, leaving 12 bases between the germline ends. There are 15 residues in the CDR3. Germline values: CDR1 SEHNR, CDR2 FQNEAQ (reference sequence). CDR3 sequence (DNA): TGTGCCAGCAGCTTCTTACTAGCCGGCACCGGGGAGCTGTTTTTT. Translating gives CASSFLLAGTGELFF.

The chain is built from TRBV15 and TRBJ1-2, with 8 positions matching TRBD1. With V trimmed by 5 bases and J by 7 bases, 6 bases remained unmatched. Germline V gene sequence: CDR1 LNHNV, CDR2 YYDKDF (reference sequence). The CDR3 loop spans 13 amino acids. CDR3 bases: TGTGCCACCAGCTTGACAGGGGTGAGTGGCTACACCTTC. This encodes CATSLTGVSGYTF.

This clone was observed a handful of times. The junction shows a germline mismatch at one end, possibly a read error. The rearrangement joins TRBV10-1 to TRBJ2-7, with TRBD2 matching over 13 bases. CDR1 and CDR2 (germline): WNHNN, SYGVQD (reference sequence). This CDR3 region has 13 residues. CDR3 sequence: CASSESGLAGAPF. The CDR3 region has the DNA TGCGCCAGCAGTGAGTCAGGACTAGCGGGAGCACCCTTC.

The chain recombines TRBV9 with TRBJ2-5; TRBD2 matches at 14 bases. CDR3 size: 17 residues. CDR1 and CDR2 from the germline V gene are SGDLS and YYNGEE. The ends lost 4 bases at V and 3 bases at J; junction bases unmatched: 8. CDR3 in DNA: TGTGCCAGCAGCCCCCGACTAGCGGGAGGGATGGAAGAGACCCAGTACTTC. Amino acids: CASSPRLAGGMEETQYF.

V is TRBV20-1 and J is TRBJ2-3; D not certain. Deletions cut 8 bases from V and 14 bases from J, with 14 bases between. The CDR3 spans 9 residues. Per germline, CDR1 DFQATT and CDR2 SNEGSKA (reference sequence). The CDR3 sequence is CSPLQNRYF. In DNA, the CDR3 is TGCAGTCCCCTCCAGAATCGGTATTTT.

This clone was observed a few times. The chain joins TRBV28 to TRBJ1-6; 8 bases fit TRBD1. V gave up 4 bases and J gave up 4 bases; unmatched junction bases: 9. The CDR3 contains 17 residues. Germline CDR1 is MDHEN and CDR2 is SYDVKM. CDR3 residues: CASSSTIGQGYNSPLHF. The CDR3 bases are TGTGCCAGCAGTTCCACAATAGGACAGGGTTATAATTCACCCCTCCACTTT.

The CDR3 coding sequence is TGCGCCAGCAGTGATACTGGGGAGGCTGGAAACACCATATATTTT. It translates to CASSDTGEAGNTIYF. The chain links TRBV10-1 to TRBJ1-3, with D unclear. In germline, CDR1 is WNHNN, CDR2 SYGVQD (reference sequence). The CDR3 is 15 amino acids. V was pared by 3 bases and J by 2 bases, with 11 bases between.

V and J are TRBV5-1 and TRBJ2-5, with D uncertain. The CDR3 has 13 amino acids. V lost 1 base to trimming and J lost 5 bases, with 9 bases between them. Germline V gene data show CDR1 as SGHRS and CDR2 as YFSETQ. The CDR3 DNA is TGCGCCAGCAGCTTGCAGATGGTGGAGACCCAGTACTTC. Translation: CASSLQMVETQYF.

V usage is TRBV7-2 and J usage is TRBJ2-5; 8 bases map to TRBD1. The J segment lost 2 bases and the V segment lost 5 bases, leaving 4 bases of the junction unmatched. The CDR3 loop spans 14 amino acids. Germline CDR1 reads SGHTA; CDR2 reads FQGNSA. Here the CDR3 DNA reads TGTGCCAGCAGCGTAAACAGGGGGCAAGAGACCCAGTACTTC. It is translated as CASSVNRGQETQYF.

The chain combines TRBV7-2 with TRBJ1-6; D not resolved. Deletions cut 1 base from V and 7 bases from J, with 11 bases between. The germline V gene has CDR1 SGHTA and CDR2 FQGNSA. This CDR3 has 15 residues. The CDR3 nucleotides read TGTGCCAGCAGCTTAGATGCAGTGCAGAATTCACCCCTCCACTTT. It specifies CASSLDAVQNSPLHF. Together with reference TRBV7-2 and TRBJ1-6, the CDR3 gives the full variable domain: GAGVSQSPSNKVTEKGKDVELRCDPISGHTALYWYRQSLGQGLEFLIYFQGNSAPDKSGLPSDRFSAERTGGSVSTLTIQRTQQEDSAVYLCASSLDAVQNSPLHFGNGTRLTVT.

This chain links TRBV28 with TRBJ1-5, with 8 bases aligning to TRBD1. CDR1 and CDR2 from the germline V gene are MDHEN and SYDVKM. The CDR3 runs 16 residues. V lost 5 bases, J lost 2 bases, and 8 bases stayed unmatched. The CDR3 protein is CASSEDRGLGNQPQHF. DNA of the CDR3: TGTGCCAGCAGTGAAGACAGGGGTTTGGGCAATCAGCCCCAGCATTTT.

The rearrangement links TRBV7-9 to TRBJ2-1, with 7 bases lining up with TRBD2. The J segment lost 0 bases and the V segment lost 3 bases, leaving 5 bases of the junction unmatched. CDR3 length equals 16 residues. The germline gives CDR1 SEHNR, CDR2 FQNEAQ (reference sequence). CDR3 loop: CASSFEASGSYNEQFF. In nucleotides, the CDR3 is TGTGCCAGCAGCTTCGAGGCTAGCGGCTCCTACAATGAGCAGTTCTTC.

There are a few counts of this clone. This rearrangement joins TRBV18 to TRBJ2-5; no clear D gene. The CDR3 length is 15 residues. Trimming pared 0 bases from V and 2 bases from J, leaving 10 bases between. Germline V gives CDR1 KGHSH, CDR2 LQKENI. CDR3 DNA: TGTGCCAGCTCACCACCTCGTTGTTTGCAAGAGACCCAGTACTTC. It yields the protein CASSPPRCLQETQYF.

The chain couples TRBV24-1 to TRBJ2-5; 10 bases align to TRBD2. The CDR3 consists of 16 residues. Trimming at V came to 5 bases and at J to 2 bases, leaving 7 bases not matched to a gene. In germline, CDR1 is KGHDR, CDR2 SFDVKD. CDR3 in amino acids: CATSGSSGSKQETQYF. CDR3 coding DNA: TGTGCCACCAGTGGGTCTAGCGGGAGTAAACAAGAGACCCAGTACTTC.

This chain uses TRBV14 with TRBJ1-4; weak D call: TRBD1 (5 bases). This CDR3 spans 13 amino acids. Germline V gives CDR1 SGHDN, CDR2 FVKESK. The ends were cut back, 3 bases at V and 8 bases at J, with 10 bases in the middle. CDR3 region: CASSHGGVEKLFF. Here the CDR3 DNA reads TGTGCCAGCAGCCATGGGGGGGTCGAAAAACTGTTTTTT.

The chain joins TRBV27 to TRBJ2-7, with 7 bases aligning to TRBD2. The germline gives CDR1 MNHEY, CDR2 SMNVEV (reference sequence). J was trimmed by 3 bases and V by 6 bases; bases with no gene match: 11. The CDR3 totals 15 residues. In DNA form, the CDR3 reads TGTGCCAGCAGAGGACTTGAGCGGGATGGCTACGAGCAGTACTTC. Translated, it gives CASRGLERDGYEQYF.